This TCR beta chain was found in a study of shared clonotypes between healthy human individuals. Overall study results and limits: The study sampled only blood, and tissue repertoires likely differ. Of the naive CD4 clonotypes, approximately 5% were shared across a few donors. Larger estimated richness was generally seen in naive subsets than in memory subsets.

This clone has only one observation. Antigen specificity is unknown. Generated by immunoSEQ multiplex PCR, the TCRdb table keeps only in-frame clones and is missing some. The sample yields under 700,000 clones, 90% to 95% seen once. The naive CD8 fraction comprised CD45RO-negative cells positively selected for CCR7 and excluded terminally differentiated effector memory CD45RA+ cells. This CDR3 has 15 amino acids. The germline V gene encodes CDR1 KGHSH and CDR2 LQKENI. Unmatched junction bases numbered 9, after V lost 5 bases and J lost 5 bases. The sequencing sample was made of naive CD8+ T cells sorted from blood. The receptor's source is a woman younger than 45 in good health. This sequence joins TRBV18 and TRBJ2-5; TRBD1 matches at 9 bases. The CDR3 region has the DNA TGTGCCAGCTCATCCCCACAGGGGGCAGGCGAGACCCAGTACTTC. Protein product: CASSSPQGAGETQYF.